This TCR beta chain appears in the sequencing data of a study of blood T cell repertoires in COVID-19. V was pared by 0 bases and J by 3 bases, with 5 bases of the junction left unmatched. The CDR3 is made up of 17 amino acids. Germline V CDR1 and CDR2: LGHNA, YNFKEQ. The authors' processing: Estimates of nucleated cell counts were drawn from the amplification of reference gene primers. Using immunoSEQ multiplex PCR, the repertoire was profiled, and TCRdb retains in-frame clones only, with some absent. The DNA was the basis for D and trimming; V, J and clone size are from that table. Here the sample spans about 88,000 clones, about 91% being singletons.

Material: peripheral blood. The source of this sequence is a human donor with active COVID-19. The donor label of this sample is uncertain. The chain is built from TRBV4-2 and TRBJ2-5; 12 bases are a match to TRBD2. Here the CDR3 reads CASSQDMASGGEETQYF. CDR3 in DNA: TGTGCCAGCAGCCAAGATATGGCTAGCGGGGGGGAAGAGACCCAGTACTTC.